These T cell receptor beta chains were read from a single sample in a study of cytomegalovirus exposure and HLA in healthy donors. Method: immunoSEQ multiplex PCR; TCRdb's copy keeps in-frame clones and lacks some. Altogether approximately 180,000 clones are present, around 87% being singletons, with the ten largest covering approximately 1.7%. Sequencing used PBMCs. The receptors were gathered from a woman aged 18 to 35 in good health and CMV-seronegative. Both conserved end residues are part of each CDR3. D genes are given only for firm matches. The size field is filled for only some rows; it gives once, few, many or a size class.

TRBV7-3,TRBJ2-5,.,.,TGTGCCAGCAGCTTGGTGGGGGGAGAGACCCAGTACTTC,CASSLVGGETQYF
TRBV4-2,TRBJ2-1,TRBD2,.,TGTGCCAGCAGCCAAGATGGACCGGGAGGGTGGGATGAGCAGTTCTTC,CASSQDGPGGWDEQFF
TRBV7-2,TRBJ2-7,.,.,TGTGCCAGCAGCTTAGAGGGTCGGCCAACCGGGATCTGTGAGCAGTACTTC,CASSLEGRPTGICEQYF
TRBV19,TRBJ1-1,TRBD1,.,TGTGCCAGTAAGGAGGGGGCGCGCACTGAAGCTTTCTTT,CASKEGARTEAFF
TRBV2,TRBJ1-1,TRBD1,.,TGTGCCAGCAGTGAACAGGGGGTAGGAACTGAAGCTTTCTTT,CASSEQGVGTEAFF
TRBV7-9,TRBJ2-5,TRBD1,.,TGTGCCAGCAGCTTAGACCCGGACAGGCGGCAGTACTTC,CASSLDPDRRQYF
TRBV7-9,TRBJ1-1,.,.,TGTGCCAGCATCCCTCTGTATTTGGCAGGGTTGATGAACACTGAAGCTTTCTTT,CASIPLYLAGLMNTEAFF
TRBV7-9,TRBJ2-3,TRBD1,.,TGTGCCAGCAGCCCTATTTCCGGGACAGGTAGCACAGATACGCAGTATTTT,CASSPISGTGSTDTQYF
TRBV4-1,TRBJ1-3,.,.,TGCGCCAGCAGCCAAGATGCGCGTGTGGGGCGCGGAAACACCATATATTTT,CASSQDARVGRGNTIYF
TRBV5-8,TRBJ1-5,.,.,TGTGCCAGCAGCTTGGGGGTCAGCGGGGGACAGCCCCAGCATTTT,CASSLGVSGGQPQHF
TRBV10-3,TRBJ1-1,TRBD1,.,TGTGCCATCAGTGGGACAGGGAGTGGGAACACTGAAGCTTTCTTT,CAISGTGSGNTEAFF
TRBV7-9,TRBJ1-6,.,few,TGTGCCAGCAGCTCTCAGGGCAGTTATAATTCACCCCTCCACTTT,CASSSQGSYNSPLHF
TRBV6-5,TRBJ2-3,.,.,TGTGCCAGCAGTTATAATGGGGCCACAGATACGCAGTATTTT,CASSYNGATDTQYF
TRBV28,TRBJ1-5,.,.,TGTGCCAGCAGTCACTGGATCCGGGATAGCAATCAGCCCCAGCATTTT,CASSHWIRDSNQPQHF
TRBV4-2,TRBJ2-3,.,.,TGTGCCAGCAGCCCGATGGATGCAGGGGCGAGCACAGATACGCAGTATTTT,CASSPMDAGASTDTQYF
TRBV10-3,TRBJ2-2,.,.,TGTGCCATCAGTGTGGAACGGGTGAACACCGGGGAGCTGTTTTTT,CAISVERVNTGELFF
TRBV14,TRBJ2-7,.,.,TGTGCCAGCGGCCAGTTACAGGGAGGGACCTACGAGCAGTACTTC,CASGQLQGGTYEQYF
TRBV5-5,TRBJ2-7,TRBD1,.,TGTGCCAGCAGCGCTGGACAGGGTACATACGAGCAGTACTTC,CASSAGQGTYEQYF
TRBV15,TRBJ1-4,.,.,TGTGCCACCAGCAGAGGAGGGCATGAGGAAAAACTGTTTTTT,CATSRGGHEEKLFF
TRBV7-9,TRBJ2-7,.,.,TGTGCCAGCAGCCCGTCCGGTACTTCCTACGAGCAGTACTTC,CASSPSGTSYEQYF
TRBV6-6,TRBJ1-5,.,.,TGTGCCAGCACCTCACAGGGATATCAGCCCCAGCATTTT,CASTSQGYQPQHF
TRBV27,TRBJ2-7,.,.,TGTGCCAGCAGCCAGAACCCAGCGCTCTCCTACGAGCAGTACTTC,CASSQNPALSYEQYF
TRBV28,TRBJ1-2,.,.,TGTGCCACGGGGACTTATGGCTACACCTTC,CATGTYGYTF
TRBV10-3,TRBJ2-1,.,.,TGTGCCATCAGTACAACAGGTTCGGAGGGGAATGAGCAGTTCTTC,CAISTTGSEGNEQFF
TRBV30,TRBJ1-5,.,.,TGTGCCTGGAGTCCCGGGATCAATCAGCCCCAGCATTTT,CAWSPGINQPQHF
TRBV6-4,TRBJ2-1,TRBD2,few,TGTGCCAGCAGTGACTCCACTAGCGGGGGGGCCGGGGAGCAGTTCTTC,CASSDSTSGGAGEQFF
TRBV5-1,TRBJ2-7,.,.,TGCGCCAGCAGCTTGGCCTCAGGGATCTGCGAGCAGTACTTC,CASSLASGICEQYF
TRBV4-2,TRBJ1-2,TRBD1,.,TGTGCCAGCAGCCAAGATCCGGACAGGGGGCGAGGCTACACCTTC,CASSQDPDRGRGYTF
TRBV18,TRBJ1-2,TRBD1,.,TGTGCCAGCTCACCTCGGGACAGCTCCGACTACACCTTC,CASSPRDSSDYTF
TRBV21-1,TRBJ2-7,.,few,TGTGCCAGCAGCAAAGCGGGGGGTAGAAGCGGGGGTCCCTACGAGCAGTACTTC,CASSKAGGRSGGPYEQYF
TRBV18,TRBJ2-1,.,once,TGTGCCAGCTCACCACAACCGGGTACCACCTACAATGAGCAGTTCTTC,CASSPQPGTTYNEQFF
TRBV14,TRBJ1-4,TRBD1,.,TGTGCCAGCAGCCAAGGGACAGGGGGTACACTGTTTTTT,CASSQGTGGTLFF
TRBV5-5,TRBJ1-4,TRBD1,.,TGTGCCAGCAGCTTCTCAGTAGGGGGCAGTGAAAAACTGTTTTTT,CASSFSVGGSEKLFF
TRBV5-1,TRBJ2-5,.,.,TGCGCCAGCAGCTGGGGGCCGGGACTATCTGTGGGGCGACAGACCCAGTACTTC,CASSWGPGLSVGRQTQYF
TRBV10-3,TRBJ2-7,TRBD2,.,TGTGCCACCGATGGGGGGGTTAGCGGGTCGTCCTCCTACGAGCAGTACTTC,CATDGGVSGSSSYEQYF
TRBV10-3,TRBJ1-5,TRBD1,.,TGTGCCACAAACGGACAGGGGACGGGTCAGCCCCAGCATTTT,CATNGQGTGQPQHF